These 13 T cell receptor beta chains originate from one sample sequenced in a study of blood T cell repertoires in COVID-19. The data were produced by immunoSEQ multiplex PCR, yet TCRdb's version contains in-frame clones alone and is incomplete. The repertoire holds around 150,000 clones, 80% to 85% seen once, with more than 3.5% in the top ten. Material for sequencing was peripheral blood. The receptors come from a woman aged 55-75 years with acute or convalescent COVID-19.

The chain links TRBV2 to TRBJ2-3; the match to TRBD2 covers 7 bases. There are 15 residues in the CDR3. The germline CDR1 and CDR2 sequences are SNHLY and FYNNEI. The V segment lost 0 bases and the J segment 2 bases; nucleotides outside the gene matches: 2. Here the CDR3 reads CASSEAGGPTDTQYF. CDR3 DNA: TGTGCCAGCAGTGAAGCGGGAGGGCCCACAGATACGCAGTATTTT.

This clone was seen just once. The chain recombines TRBV10-3 with TRBJ1-2; D perhaps matches TRBD1 (6 bases). The CDR3 has 15 residues. V was pared by 4 bases and J by 3 bases, with 15 bases between. Germline CDR1 reads ENHRY; CDR2 reads SYGVKD. In DNA form, the CDR3 reads TGTGCCATCAGTGCTCAGGGAAAGGGGGACTATGGCTACACCTTC. It codes for CAISAQGKGDYGYTF.

The chain has TRBV6-5 and TRBJ1-1, with 7 bases aligning to TRBD1. Per germline, CDR1 MNHEY and CDR2 SVGAGI. This CDR3 comprises 12 residues. V was clipped by 5 bases and J by 10 bases; unmatched bases: 7. CDR3 bases: TGTGCCAGCAGTCTACGACAGGGTGGAGCTTTCTTT. This translates into CASSLRQGGAFF.

The J gene is TRBJ2-3, the V gene TRBV4-3, with 14 bases fitting TRBD2. V shed 2 bases, J shed 2 bases, and the junction held 9 bases outside the gene matches. The CDR3 totals 19 residues. Looked up from germline, CDR1 is LGHNA and CDR2 is YSLEER. The CDR3 region is CASSQRGLAGALPTDTQYF. The DNA for the CDR3 is TGCGCCAGCAGCCAAAGGGGACTAGCGGGAGCCCTACCCACAGATACGCAGTATTTT.

This chain joins TRBV5-1 and TRBJ2-1; D gene uncertain. Per the germline V gene, CDR1 is SGHRS and CDR2 is YFSETQ. Trimming removed 0 bases from V and 2 bases from J, with 15 bases in between. The CDR3 extends over 17 amino acids. CDR3 amino acids: CASSLASGANPYNEQFF. The CDR3 DNA is TGCGCCAGCAGCTTGGCCTCCGGTGCAAATCCCTACAATGAGCAGTTCTTC.

The CDR3 DNA reads TGCGCCAGCAGCTTGGACGTCGGGGAGACCCGGTTCTTC. It is translated as CASSLDVGETRFF. The genes are TRBV5-1 and TRBJ2-1; possibly TRBD2 for D (5 bases). This CDR3 region has 13 residues. Germline CDR1 SGHRS, CDR2 YFSETQ. The V end lost 0 bases, the J end lost 15 bases, and 16 bases lay between the germline ends.

The J gene is TRBJ2-1, the V gene TRBV19; 12 bases map to TRBD2. The germline gives CDR1 LNHDA, CDR2 SQIVND (reference sequence). V shed 7 bases and J 7 bases; nucleotides not matched to a gene: 8. The CDR3 has 15 amino acids. CDR3 nucleotide sequence: TGTGCCAGTAAGGACAATGGACTAGCGGGGAATGAGCAGTTCTTC. Protein sequence: CASKDNGLAGNEQFF.

The gene calls are TRBV7-2 and TRBJ2-3; D is uncertain. Germline CDR1 and CDR2: SGHTA and FQGNSA. V was pared by 0 bases and J by 7 bases, with 11 bases between. The CDR3 totals 14 residues. The CDR3 nucleotides are TGTGCCAGCAGCTTAGCGTTCGCACAGAATACGCAGTATTTT. This sequence encodes CASSLAFAQNTQYF. The full variable domain, with the rest looked up from reference TRBV7-2 and TRBJ2-3, is GAGVSQSPSNKVTEKGKDVELRCDPISGHTALYWYRQSLGQGLEFLIYFQGNSAPDKSGLPSDRFSAERTGGSVSTLTIQRTQQEDSAVYLCASSLAFAQNTQYFGPGTRLTVL.

The J gene is TRBJ2-6, the V gene TRBV19; 10 positions match TRBD1. This CDR3 is 18 amino acids long. Germline V gene sequence: CDR1 LNHDA, CDR2 SQIVND (reference sequence). Trimming removed 6 bases from V and 0 bases from J; junction bases left unmatched: 8. The DNA of the CDR3 is TGTGCCAGTAGGATTCGGGACAGGGGCCCCTCTGGGGCCAACGTCCTGACTTTC. Translated: CASRIRDRGPSGANVLTF.

The rearrangement uses TRBV28 and TRBJ1-3; tentative D call: TRBD1 (6 bases). The ends were cut back, 3 bases at V and 3 bases at J, with 12 bases in the middle. CDR3 length equals 15 residues. Germline CDR1 and CDR2: MDHEN and SYDVKM. CDR3 amino acids: CASSFSRDIGNTIYF. CDR3 nucleotide sequence: TGTGCCAGCAGTTTTTCCCGGGACATTGGAAACACCATATATTTT.

This CDR3 reads CASSLTGRQYF. In DNA form, the CDR3 reads TGTGCCAGCAGCTTAACGGGGAGGCAGTACTTC. The chain uses TRBV7-8 and TRBJ2-7; possibly TRBD2 for D (5 bases). The germline V gene has CDR1 SGHVS and CDR2 FQNEAQ. V was trimmed by 2 bases and J by 9 bases, leaving 8 bases between them. The CDR3 is 11 residues long.

With regard to this clone: The junction departs from germline at one end; a sequencing error may be responsible. The gene calls are TRBV5-1 and TRBJ1-1, with 10 bases aligning to TRBD1. Germline values: CDR1 SGHRS, CDR2 YFSETQ. The CDR3 contains 14 residues. For the CDR3, the DNA is TGCGCCAGCGGACCGGGACAGGGGATAACTGAGGCTTTCTTT. Translation gives CASGPGQGITEAFF.

This chain links TRBV6-6 with TRBJ1-5; D might be TRBD1 (6 bases). V lost 9 bases and J lost 4, with 10 bases in between. The CDR3 totals 12 residues. Germline CDR1 MNHNY, CDR2 SVGAGI (reference sequence). CDR3 nucleotide sequence: TGTGCCAGTGGGACACCGAATCAGCCCCAGCATTTT. Encoded protein: CASGTPNQPQHF.